The T cell receptor (beta chain) under discussion was sequenced for a study of cytomegalovirus exposure and HLA in healthy donors. Germline V gene data show CDR1 as SGHRS and CDR2 as YFSETQ. There are 14 residues in the CDR3. The J segment lost 4 bases and the V segment lost 4 bases, leaving 6 bases of the junction unmatched. Primers for the PCR totalled 60 Vbeta and 13 Jbeta. Methods used by the authors: An analysis that came later counted 80 million or so unique TCR beta chains, 9 million to 12 million shared. Some clones are missing from TCRdb's copy, which holds only in-frame ones; the method was immunoSEQ multiplex PCR. The V and J calls and clone size were taken over from that table, and D and trimming were inferred from the DNA. This sample has around 150,000 clones, with roughly 80% found just once. Notes on this clone: The antigen remains unidentified.

Study-level results: Immune exposure information comprised only CMV serostatus. In a later analysis, a missense DCLRE1C variant was linked to TCR beta V- and J-gene trimming.

Material: PBMCs. The sequence was collected from a woman aged 40 to 50 in good health and CMV-seropositive. The rearrangement links TRBV5-1 to TRBJ1-1; 8 nucleotides line up with TRBD1. The CDR3 nucleotides read TGCGCCAGCAGCAGAGTAACAGGGGGCACTGAAGCTTTCTTT. As protein: CASSRVTGGTEAFF. Drawing the rest from reference TRBV5-1 and TRBJ1-1, the complete variable domain is KAGVTQTPRYLIKTRGQQVTLSCSPISGHRSVSWYQQTPGQGLQFLFEYFSETQRNKGNFPGRFSGRQFSNSRSEMNVSTLELGDSALYLCASSRVTGGTEAFFGQGTRLTVV.